This T cell receptor (beta chain) was found in a study of response to subunit inactivated influenza vaccine. V shed 0 bases and J shed 4 bases, with 6 bases lying between them. Germline V CDR1 and CDR2: LGHNA, YSLEER. The CDR3 loop spans 13 amino acids. A single record per CDR3 protein comes from TCRdb applying MiXCR to the RT-PCR reads. The data hold about 480,000 distinct CDR3 sequences, with approximately 12% observed a single time. Regarding the study as a whole: Authors suggested few new T cells are recruited by each seasonal influenza vaccination.

With regard to this clonotype: Antigen: not known.

Here the sequenced sample was PBMCs from blood, taken roughly 48 days after vaccination. The sequence came from a man aged 50 to 59 who received an inactivated influenza vaccine. V gene TRBV4-3 combines with J gene TRBJ1-1; D is unclear. The CDR3 reads CASSQDSSTEAFF. Written as DNA, the CDR3 is TGCGCCAGCAGCCAAGACTCCAGCACTGAAGCTTTCTTT.